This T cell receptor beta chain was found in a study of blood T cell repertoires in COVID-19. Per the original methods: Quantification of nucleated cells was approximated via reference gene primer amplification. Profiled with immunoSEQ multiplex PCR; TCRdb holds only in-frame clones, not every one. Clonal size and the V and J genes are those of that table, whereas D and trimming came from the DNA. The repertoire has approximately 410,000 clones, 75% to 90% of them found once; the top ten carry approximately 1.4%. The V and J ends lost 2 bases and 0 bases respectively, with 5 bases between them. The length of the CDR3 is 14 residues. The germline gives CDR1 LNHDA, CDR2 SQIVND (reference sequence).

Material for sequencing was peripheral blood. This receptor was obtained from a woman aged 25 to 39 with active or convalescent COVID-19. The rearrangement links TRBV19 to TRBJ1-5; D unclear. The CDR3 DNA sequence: TGTGCCAGTAGTATACAGTTTAGCAATCAGCCCCAGCATTTT. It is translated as CASSIQFSNQPQHF. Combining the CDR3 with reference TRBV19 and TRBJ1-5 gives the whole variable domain DGGITQSPKYLFRKEGQNVTLSCEQNLNHDAMYWYRQDPGQGLRLIYYSQIVNDFQKGDIAEGYSVSREKKESFPLTVTSAQKNPTAFYLCASSIQFSNQPQHFGDGTRLSIL.